A single TCR beta chain is shown here with its context. Antigen: not known. Assay used: immunoSEQ multiplex PCR; TCRdb lists only in-frame clones, some missing. The sample carries millions of clones, about 95% recorded once. This sample stems from a study of shared clonotypes between healthy human individuals. Study information: Each donor's CD4 naive and CD4 memory cells filled three plates apiece, CD8 naive two, and CD8 memory one.

Whole-study findings and limits: Relative to memory subsets, naive subsets generally showed larger estimated richness.

The germline CDR1 and CDR2 sequences are SGHTA and FQGNSA. V shed 5 bases, J shed 8 bases, and the junction held 7 bases outside the gene matches. CDR3 size: 14 residues. The rearrangement uses TRBV7-2 and TRBJ2-1, with 9 positions matching TRBD1. The clonotype comes from a young man in good health. Sample: naive CD4+ T cells sorted from blood. Subset of the sample: CD45RA+ positively selected. The CDR3 DNA sequence: TGTGCCAGCAGCCTGGGACAGGGCGGCTATGAGCAGTTCTTC. This translates into CASSLGQGGYEQFF.